The 26 T cell receptor beta chains listed next were all sequenced from one sample in a study of T cell responses to AZD1222 COVID-19 vaccine. Assay used: immunoSEQ multiplex PCR; TCRdb lists only in-frame clones, some missing. The table lists 110,000 or so clones, 70% to 90% of them singletons, with approximately 19% in the top ten. The starting material was peripheral blood, obtained on day 0 of AZD1222 vaccination. These receptors came from an adult in good health.

The chain joins TRBV7-2 to TRBJ2-7; 10 nucleotides line up with TRBD1. CDR1 is SGHTA, CDR2 FQGNSA, per germline. This CDR3 is built from 14 residues. The V and J ends lost 5 bases and 6 bases, in that order; junction bases with no gene match: 7. In DNA form, the CDR3 reads TGTGCCAGCAGCCCTCGGACAGGGGGGACCGAGCAGTACTTC. Residues: CASSPRTGGTEQYF.

The V call is TRBV5-1, the J call TRBJ2-7; 12 positions match TRBD1. Germline assignment: CDR1 SGHRS and CDR2 YFSETQ. This CDR3 region has 17 residues. Trimming took 0 bases from V and 3 from J; bases not matched to a gene: 7. CDR3 sequence: CASSLGPGTGGVYEQYV. CDR3 sequence (DNA): TGCGCCAGCAGCTTGGGCCCTGGGACAGGGGGCGTCTACGAGCAGTACGTC.

This clone was recorded once. The gene calls are TRBV5-1 and TRBJ2-3, with D unclear. The CDR3 extends over 15 amino acids. CDR1 SGHRS and CDR2 YFSETQ come from the germline V gene. Trimming stripped 0 bases from V and 0 bases from J, with 8 bases between. CDR3 sequence: CASSLAAASTDTQYF. The CDR3 region has the DNA TGCGCCAGCAGCTTGGCGGCCGCTAGCACAGATACGCAGTATTTT.

This clone was seen only once. The chain couples TRBV5-1 to TRBJ2-3; TRBD2 matches at 8 bases. Germline lookup yields CDR1 SGHRS and CDR2 YFSETQ. V lost 0 bases, J lost 3 bases, and 9 bases stayed unmatched. The CDR3 has 17 residues. The CDR3 sequence is CASSLAIRGGQTDTQYF. The CDR3 DNA is TGCGCCAGCAGCTTGGCCATCCGGGGGGGCCAGACAGATACGCAGTATTTT.

This clone was seen once. The chain uses TRBV7-9 and TRBJ1-1; unclear D gene. V was trimmed by 5 bases and J by 5 bases, leaving 15 bases between them. From germline, CDR1 is SEHNR and CDR2 FQNEAQ (reference sequence). The CDR3 covers 14 residues. Here the CDR3 DNA reads TGTGCCAGCAGCCAGCGGCGGGGAGGGACTGAAGCTTTCTTT. Its protein is CASSQRRGGTEAFF.

The chain has TRBV19 and TRBJ1-4; TRBD1 agrees at 10 bases. The CDR3 is made up of 15 amino acids. CDR1 and CDR2 (germline): LNHDA, SQIVND (reference sequence). V was clipped by 5 bases and J by 7 bases; unmatched bases: 7. For the CDR3, the DNA is TGTGCCAGTAGTGGTCGGACAGGGGGGGGTGAAAAACTGTTTTTT. This sequence encodes CASSGRTGGGEKLFF.

The V call is TRBV5-1, the J call TRBJ1-1, with 10 positions matching TRBD1. This CDR3 has 18 amino acids. CDR1 is SGHRS and CDR2 is YFSETQ in the germline V gene. The V gene end was trimmed by 4 bases and the J gene end by 2 bases; junction bases not matched to a gene: 14. The CDR3 DNA reads as TGCGCCAGCAGCCCTACTCCGGGACAGGGGCAAGGAAACACTGAAGCTTTCTTT. Protein sequence: CASSPTPGQGQGNTEAFF.

This clone was recorded once. The chain is built from TRBV29-1 and TRBJ2-3; either TRBD1 or TRBD2 may fit D (5 bases each). The germline V and J ends were trimmed by 7 bases and 0 bases, with 11 bases remaining between them. This CDR3 comprises 13 residues. Per germline, CDR1 SQVTM and CDR2 ANQGSEA. CDR3 bases: TGCAGCGGGGATGGGGGAAGCACAGATACGCAGTATTTT. This translates into CSGDGGSTDTQYF.

The chain joins TRBV9 to TRBJ2-7; no clear D. Germline assignment: CDR1 SGDLS and CDR2 YYNGEE. V lost 3 bases, J lost 2 bases, and 18 bases lay in between. The CDR3 extends over 16 amino acids. CDR3 nucleotide sequence: TGTGCCAGCAGCGGTCGGCCAGCGACTCCCACCTACGAGCAGTACTTC. Encoded protein: CASSGRPATPTYEQYF.

CDR3 region: CSVDVGSQETQYF. DNA of the CDR3: TGCAGCGTGGACGTCGGCAGCCAAGAGACCCAGTACTTC. This rearrangement joins TRBV29-1 to TRBJ2-5; no clear D gene. Trimming took off 6 bases at V and 1 base at J, with 12 bases between the two ends. Germline values: CDR1 SQVTM, CDR2 ANQGSEA. This CDR3 is built from 13 residues.

This clone was observed a handful of times. The rearrangement links TRBV6-6 to TRBJ2-7; D perhaps matches TRBD1 (7 bases). The CDR3 sequence is 14 residues long. Trimming stripped 0 bases from V and 7 bases from J, with 13 bases between. Per the germline V gene, CDR1 is MNHNY and CDR2 is SVGAGI (reference sequence). The CDR3 DNA sequence: TGTGCCAGCAGTTACTCCGAGGGGGCGGGGGAGCAGTACTTC. Translation gives CASSYSEGAGEQYF.

This clone was seen more than once but under ten times. The chain has TRBV12-3 or TRBV12-4 and TRBJ2-7; D possibly corresponds to TRBD1 (5 bases). Trimming removed 2 bases at V and 0 bases at J, with 5 bases between. This CDR3 is 13 amino acids long. The CDR3 reads CASSLRGSYEQYV. The CDR3 nucleotides read TGTGCCAGCAGTTTAAGGGGCTCCTACGAGCAGTACGTC.

The V and J genes are TRBV5-1 and TRBJ1-1; the D is unclear. V shed 0 bases and J shed 6 bases, with 12 bases lying between them. Germline V CDR1 and CDR2: SGHRS, YFSETQ. This CDR3 is 14 amino acids long. For the CDR3, the DNA is TGCGCCAGCAGCTTGGCCGGAGCCAAGCCTGAAGCTTTCTTT. As protein: CASSLAGAKPEAFF.

The V gene is TRBV2, the J gene TRBJ1-5; TRBD1 matches 9 bases. The trim removed 6 bases at V and 3 bases at J, leaving 6 bases unmatched. There are 15 residues in the CDR3. The V gene's germline CDR1 is SNHLY and CDR2 FYNNEI. CDR3 sequence reads: CASRRTGGLNQPQHF. The CDR3 DNA reads as TGTGCCAGCAGACGTACAGGGGGCCTCAATCAGCCCCAGCATTTT.

A single count supports this clone. J is TRBJ2-5 and V is TRBV7-6; no clear D. CDR1 is SGHVS and CDR2 is FNYEAQ in the germline V gene. The ends were cut back, 4 bases at V and 4 bases at J, with 10 bases in the middle. CDR3 length: 13 amino acids. The CDR3 DNA follows: TGTGCCAGCAGCTCCGTTGATCGAGAGACCCAGTACTTC. The encoded protein is CASSSVDRETQYF.

Only one count was recorded for this clone. The chain joins TRBV6-1 to TRBJ2-1; TRBD2 is a possible D gene (6 bases). The CDR3 spans 12 residues. Per germline, CDR1 MNHNS and CDR2 SASEGT. The V and J ends lost 2 bases and 12 bases respectively, with 11 bases between them. The CDR3 DNA is TGTGCCAGCAGTGAAAGGAGGGGTCGGCAGTTCTTC. It translates to CASSERRGRQFF.

This clone was seen once. V usage is TRBV6-2 or TRBV6-3 and J usage is TRBJ2-7; maybe TRBD1 (5 bases). The germline CDR1 and CDR2 sequences are MNHEY and SVGEGT. The CDR3 extends over 15 amino acids. V lost 5 bases, J lost 5 bases, and 19 bases lay in between. The CDR3 nucleotides read TGTGCCAGCAGTCCCTTCATGCCAACAGGTGACGAGCAGTACTTC. Residues: CASSPFMPTGDEQYF.

The chain recombines TRBV5-4 with TRBJ2-2, with 9 bases that match TRBD2. Trimming took 0 bases from V and 6 from J; bases not matched to a gene: 6. The CDR3 length is 16 residues. CDR1 is SGHNT and CDR2 is YYREEE in the germline V gene (reference sequence). CDR3 protein: CASSLASSGTPGELFF. In DNA, the CDR3 is TGTGCCAGCAGCTTGGCCTCTAGCGGGACTCCCGGGGAGCTGTTTTTT.

The chain has TRBV9 and TRBJ1-1; D gene uncertain. This CDR3 comprises 15 residues. V was trimmed by 0 bases and J by 0 bases, leaving 9 bases between them. Germline CDR1 SGDLS, CDR2 YYNGEE. The CDR3 sequence is CASSVVGSMNTEAFF. As DNA, the CDR3 is TGTGCCAGCAGCGTAGTTGGTTCCATGAACACTGAAGCTTTCTTT. The full variable domain, in which reference TRBV9 and TRBJ1-1 provide the parts outside the CDR3, is DSGVTQTPKHLITATGQRVTLRCSPRSGDLSVYWYQQSLDQGLQFLIQYYNGEERAKGNILERFSAQQFPDLHSELNLSSLELGDSALYFCASSVVGSMNTEAFFGQGTRLTVV.

The rearrangement uses TRBV19 and TRBJ2-6; D remains ambiguous. The CDR3 has 19 amino acids. From germline, CDR1 is LNHDA and CDR2 SQIVND (reference sequence). V lost 3 bases and J lost 0, with 18 bases in between. The CDR3 region has the DNA TGTGCCAGTAGTATGGGAATAGGGCGCCGCTCCTCTGGGGCCAACGTCCTGACTTTC. It encodes CASSMGIGRRSSGANVLTF.

V is TRBV7-9 and J is TRBJ2-1; 11 nucleotides agree with TRBD2. Per the germline V gene, CDR1 is SEHNR and CDR2 is FQNEAQ (reference sequence). The CDR3 runs 14 residues. The junction had 6 bases not matched to a gene; V was cut back by 6 bases and J by 8 bases. The CDR3 region has the DNA TGTGCCAGCAGGGTGACTAGCGGGGTAGATGAGCAGTTCTTC. This translates into CASRVTSGVDEQFF. Together with reference TRBV7-9 and TRBJ2-1, the CDR3 gives the full variable domain: DTGVSQNPRHKITKRGQNVTFRCDPISEHNRLYWYRQTLGQGPEFLTYFQNEAQLEKSRLLSDRFSAERPKGSFSTLEIQRTEQGDSAMYLCASRVTSGVDEQFFGPGTRLTVL.

The genes are TRBV6-5 and TRBJ2-1; TRBD2 matches at 9 bases. Trimming removed 6 bases from V and 3 bases from J; junction bases left unmatched: 6. CDR1 and CDR2 from the germline V gene are MNHEY and SVGAGI. This CDR3 contains 15 residues. The CDR3 protein is CASRGRLADYNEQFF. The CDR3 DNA reads as TGTGCCAGCAGGGGTAGACTAGCGGACTACAATGAGCAGTTCTTC.

The chain is built from TRBV2 and TRBJ1-1; possible D gene TRBD1, 6 bases. The CDR3 has 12 residues. CDR1 SNHLY and CDR2 FYNNEI come from the germline V gene. The germline V and J ends were trimmed by 9 bases and 6 bases, with 14 bases remaining between them. CDR3 amino acids: CARGGSFPEAFF. As DNA, the CDR3 is TGTGCCAGGGGGGGCTCGTTTCCTGAAGCTTTCTTT. The full variable domain, its missing parts supplied by reference TRBV2 and TRBJ1-1, is EPEVTQTPSHQVTQMGQEVILRCVPISNHLYFYWYRQILGQKVEFLVSFYNNEISEKSEIFDDQFSVERPDGSNFTLKIRSTKLEDSAMYFCARGGSFPEAFFGQGTRLTVV.

The chain couples TRBV5-1 to TRBJ1-4; D possibly corresponds to TRBD1 (5 bases). V was clipped by 1 base and J by 0 bases, with 7 bases between them. The CDR3 covers 15 residues. Per germline, CDR1 SGHRS and CDR2 YFSETQ. CDR3 loop: CASSLSGPTNEKLFF. CDR3 sequence (DNA): TGCGCCAGCAGCTTGTCGGGGCCAACTAATGAAAAACTGTTTTTT.

V is TRBV28 and J is TRBJ1-5, with D tentatively TRBD1 (5 bases). The CDR3 length is 16 residues. Germline V gene data show CDR1 as MDHEN and CDR2 as SYDVKM. Trimming stripped 1 base from V and 5 bases from J, with 15 bases between. CDR3 nucleotide sequence: TGTGCCAGCAGTTTATTTAGGGCAGGGCTCCATCAGCCCCAGCATTTT. Its translation is CASSLFRAGLHQPQHF.

The chain is built from TRBV6-2 or TRBV6-3 and TRBJ2-2; 8 nucleotides line up with TRBD1. The CDR3 loop spans 15 amino acids. Germline values: CDR1 MNHEY, CDR2 SVGEGT. V lost 3 bases, J lost 1 base, and 1 base stayed unmatched. The CDR3 sequence: CASSYTGGNTGELFF. DNA for the CDR3: TGTGCCAGCAGTTATACAGGGGGGAACACCGGGGAGCTGTTTTTT.